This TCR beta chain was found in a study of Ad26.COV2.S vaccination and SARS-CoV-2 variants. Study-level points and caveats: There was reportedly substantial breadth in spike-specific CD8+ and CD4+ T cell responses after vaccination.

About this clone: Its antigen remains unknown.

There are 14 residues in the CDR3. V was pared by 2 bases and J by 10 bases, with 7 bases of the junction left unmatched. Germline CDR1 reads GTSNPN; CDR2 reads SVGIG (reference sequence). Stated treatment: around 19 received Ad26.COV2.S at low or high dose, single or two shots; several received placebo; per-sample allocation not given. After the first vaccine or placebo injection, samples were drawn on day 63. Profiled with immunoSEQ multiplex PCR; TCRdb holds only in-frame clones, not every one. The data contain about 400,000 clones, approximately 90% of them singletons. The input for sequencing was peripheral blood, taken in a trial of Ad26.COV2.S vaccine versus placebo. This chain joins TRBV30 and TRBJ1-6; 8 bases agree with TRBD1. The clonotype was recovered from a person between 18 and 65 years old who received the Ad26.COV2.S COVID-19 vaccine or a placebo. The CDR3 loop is CAWSLRTGNSPLHF. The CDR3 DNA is TGTGCCTGGAGTTTAAGGACAGGGAACTCACCCCTCCACTTT.